The clone carrying this T cell receptor (beta chain) was found a few times. The treatment: randomized to nivolumab then ipilimumab (arm A) or the reverse (arm B). Profiling relied on immunoSEQ multiplex PCR, and the TCRdb table lists in-frame clones only, not all of them. The table records 10,000 or so clones, more than 25% of them present only once. The data were obtained in a study of sequential checkpoint blockade in melanoma. Looking at the study overall: Randomization was 1:1 between first-line nivolumab→ipilimumab and ipilimumab→nivolumab. Each arm's sequence ended with maintenance nivolumab. About 89 pretreatment tumor DNA samples were TCRβ immunosequenced. Twenty-two patients had matched tumor biopsies before treatment and at week 13 after nivolumab or ipilimumab alone.

V was pared by 5 bases and J by 2 bases, with 2 bases of the junction left unmatched. The CDR3 is 14 residues long. From germline, CDR1 is SGHNT and CDR2 YENEEA. The sample here was tumor tissue (inferred from file names), taken from a patient given nivolumab and ipilimumab in sequence. This chain links TRBV11-3 with TRBJ1-5, with TRBD1 identical over 8 bases. The sequence was collected from a human donor with melanoma. DNA of the CDR3: TGTGCCAGCAGCCCAGGGGGCGGCAATCAGCCCCAGCATTTT. Its translation: CASSPGGGNQPQHF.